The next 18 T cell receptor beta chains were all read from a single sample in a study of cytomegalovirus exposure and HLA in healthy donors. Sequencing was performed with immunoSEQ multiplex PCR; in TCRdb, only in-frame clones are kept and a portion is missing. The table lists about 63,000 clones, more than 80% of them singletons. Sequenced sample: PBMCs. These receptors came from a woman aged 18 to 35 in good health and CMV-seronegative.

The rearrangement links TRBV2 to TRBJ2-7; 13 bases fit TRBD2. V trimming: 7 bases; J trimming: 4 bases; junction bases outside the gene matches: 7. The CDR3 has 15 amino acids. The germline V gene has CDR1 SNHLY and CDR2 FYNNEI. CDR3 bases: TGTGCCAGCAAGGAGGGACTAGCGGGAAGGTACGAGCAGTACTTC. Protein sequence: CASKEGLAGRYEQYF.

The rearrangement uses TRBV7-2 and TRBJ2-2; TRBD2 might be the D (6 bases). The CDR3 loop spans 16 amino acids. Germline lookup yields CDR1 SGHTA and CDR2 FQGNSA. Between the trimmed V and J ends, which lost 3 bases and 4 bases, there was a span of 15 bases. This CDR3 is CASSFEVGTLTGELFF. The CDR3 bases are TGTGCCAGCAGCTTTGAGGTTGGGACTCTCACCGGGGAGCTGTTTTTT.

The V gene is TRBV7-9, the J gene TRBJ2-7; 7 nucleotides line up with TRBD2. The CDR3 runs to 16 residues. Germline V CDR1 and CDR2: SEHNR, FQNEAQ (reference sequence). The ends lost 2 bases at V and 0 bases at J; junction bases unmatched: 7. Here the CDR3 DNA reads TGTGCCAGCAGCTTATGGGCGGGGGTGAGCTCCTACGAGCAGTACTTC. Its protein is CASSLWAGVSSYEQYF.

This clone was detected only a few times. The chain carries TRBV5-1 and TRBJ1-1; 11 positions agree with TRBD1. Per germline, CDR1 SGHRS and CDR2 YFSETQ. J gave up 7 bases and V 3 bases, and 11 bases lay outside the gene matches. The CDR3 spans 16 residues. The chain's CDR3 is CASSSILGQGAVEAFF. The DNA for the CDR3 is TGCGCCAGCAGCTCGATACTAGGACAGGGGGCTGTTGAAGCTTTCTTT.

This clone was detected only once. The chain uses TRBV4-2 and TRBJ1-1; weak D call: TRBD1 (5 bases). The germline CDR1 and CDR2 sequences are LGHNA and YNFKEQ. The CDR3 loop spans 13 amino acids. V lost 0 bases to trimming and J lost 9 bases, with 11 bases between them. This chain's CDR3 is CASSQDSAGQAFF. The CDR3, as DNA: TGTGCCAGCAGCCAAGATTCGGCAGGGCAAGCTTTCTTT.

The V gene is TRBV19, the J gene TRBJ1-5, with 9 bases that match TRBD1. The CDR3 is 17 residues long. Trimming cost V 5 bases and J 3 bases; bases outside gene matches: 11. Per the germline V gene, CDR1 is LNHDA and CDR2 is SQIVND (reference sequence). The CDR3 DNA reads as TGTGCCAGTAGTCTGGGACAGGGCCGGTTTACCAATCAGCCCCAGCATTTT. Translating it yields CASSLGQGRFTNQPQHF.

The DNA of the CDR3 is TGTGCCAGTAGTGACAGATGGCAGCCCCAGCATTTT. This translates into CASSDRWQPQHF. The V gene is TRBV19, the J gene TRBJ1-5; tentative D call: TRBD1 (5 bases). CDR3 size: 12 residues. The V end was cut by 5 bases, the J end by 7 bases, with 9 bases between. Germline CDR1 is LNHDA and CDR2 is SQIVND (reference sequence).

This chain joins TRBV2 and TRBJ2-2, with 14 bases identical to TRBD2. In germline, CDR1 is SNHLY, CDR2 FYNNEI. The CDR3 sequence is 14 residues long. Trimming took 8 bases from V and 7 from J; bases not matched to a gene: 3. The CDR3 sequence: CASETSGGVGELFF. For the CDR3, the DNA is TGTGCCAGCGAGACTAGCGGGGGGGTCGGGGAGCTGTTTTTT. Full variable domain (rest looked up from reference TRBV2 and TRBJ2-2): EPEVTQTPSHQVTQMGQEVILRCVPISNHLYFYWYRQILGQKVEFLVSFYNNEISEKSEIFDDQFSVERPDGSNFTLKIRSTKLEDSAMYFCASETSGGVGELFFGEGSRLTVL.

The chain links TRBV6-5 to TRBJ1-2, with 10 bases lining up with TRBD1. Germline CDR1 is MNHEY and CDR2 is SVGAGI. The CDR3 contains 14 residues. V lost 6 bases, J lost 6 bases, and 7 bases stayed unmatched. This chain's CDR3 is CASRMTGGSNGYTF. The CDR3 bases are TGTGCCAGCAGGATGACAGGGGGCTCTAATGGCTACACCTTC.

This clone was found a few times. The chain recombines TRBV2 with TRBJ2-3, with D tentatively TRBD2 (5 bases). The germline CDR1 and CDR2 sequences are SNHLY and FYNNEI. V lost 6 bases, J lost 6 bases, and 19 bases lay in between. There are 15 residues in the CDR3. Here the CDR3 DNA reads TGTGCCAGCAGCCCCCTGCGGGTGGCGACCGATACGCAGTATTTT. This gives the protein CASSPLRVATDTQYF. Together with reference TRBV2 and TRBJ2-3, the CDR3 gives the full variable domain: EPEVTQTPSHQVTQMGQEVILRCVPISNHLYFYWYRQILGQKVEFLVSFYNNEISEKSEIFDDQFSVERPDGSNFTLKIRSTKLEDSAMYFCASSPLRVATDTQYFGPGTRLTVL.

The CDR3 here is CASSSIQGSNQPQHF. The CDR3 region has the DNA TGTGCCAGCAGCTCTATCCAGGGTAGCAATCAGCCCCAGCATTTT. The chain is built from TRBV7-8 and TRBJ1-5, with TRBD1 as a possible D gene (5 bases). Trimming took 4 bases from V and 0 from J, leaving 10 bases between them. This CDR3 spans 15 amino acids. Germline CDR1 SGHVS, CDR2 FQNEAQ.

The CDR3 sequence: CASSQPTGYGAKNIQYF. The CDR3 coding sequence is TGCGCCAGCAGCCAACCAACAGGGTACGGTGCCAAAAACATTCAGTACTTC. The chain combines TRBV4-1 with TRBJ2-4; possibly TRBD1 for D (6 bases). V shed 2 bases and J shed 1 base, with 15 bases lying between them. Germline V gene sequence: CDR1 MGHRA, CDR2 YSYEKL. This CDR3 spans 17 amino acids.

V is TRBV29-1 and J is TRBJ2-5, with 7 bases lining up with TRBD2. The CDR3 is made up of 14 amino acids. Germline assignment: CDR1 SQVTM and CDR2 ANQGSEA. Trimming at V came to 0 bases and at J to 5 bases, leaving 6 bases not matched to a gene. CDR3 bases: TGCAGCGTTGAAGAGAGCGGGGTATTTGAGACCCAGTACTTC. Amino acid sequence: CSVEESGVFETQYF.

The chain recombines TRBV5-4 with TRBJ2-7, with TRBD1 matching over 7 bases. CDR1 and CDR2 from the germline V gene are SGHNT and YYREEE (reference sequence). With V trimmed by 4 bases and J by 5 bases, 18 bases remained unmatched. The CDR3 runs to 17 residues. DNA for the CDR3: TGTGCCAGCAGCCCGTTCAAGTCTAGGGACAGCGGAGACGAGCAGTACTTC. Amino acid sequence: CASSPFKSRDSGDEQYF.

The V call is TRBV19, the J call TRBJ2-4; D may be TRBD1 (6 bases). CDR1 is LNHDA and CDR2 is SQIVND in the germline V gene (reference sequence). This CDR3 comprises 17 residues. V lost 7 bases to trimming and J lost 0 bases, with 19 bases between them. The CDR3 region is CASTPGQGKSAKNIQYF. CDR3 nucleotide sequence: TGTGCCAGTACCCCAGGGCAGGGGAAATCAGCCAAAAACATTCAGTACTTC.

The V and J genes are TRBV7-9 and TRBJ2-7; no firm D call. Germline V gives CDR1 SEHNR, CDR2 FQNEAQ (reference sequence). The CDR3 totals 12 residues. Trimming shortened V by 2 bases and J by 7 bases, and 9 bases separated the two germline ends. The CDR3 nucleotides read TGTGCCAGCAGCTTATCAGGCCCTGAGCAGTACTTC. This encodes CASSLSGPEQYF.

In nucleotides, the CDR3 is TGTGCCAGCAGCTTAGAGGGAGGGGGCGAGCAGTACTTC. Amino acid sequence: CASSLEGGGEQYF. The chain carries TRBV7-9 and TRBJ2-7; D perhaps matches TRBD2 (7 bases). Trimming shortened V by 1 base and J by 6 bases, and 10 bases separated the two germline ends. This CDR3 has 13 amino acids. Germline-derived CDR1 and CDR2 are SEHNR and FQNEAQ (reference sequence).

V is TRBV14 and J is TRBJ2-7, with no clear D. This CDR3 spans 13 amino acids. V was pared by 2 bases and J by 2 bases, with 7 bases between. Germline CDR1 is SGHDN and CDR2 is FVKESK. In DNA form, the CDR3 reads TGTGCCAGCAGCCAAACCAGGACCTACGAGCAGTACTTC. Translated, it gives CASSQTRTYEQYF.